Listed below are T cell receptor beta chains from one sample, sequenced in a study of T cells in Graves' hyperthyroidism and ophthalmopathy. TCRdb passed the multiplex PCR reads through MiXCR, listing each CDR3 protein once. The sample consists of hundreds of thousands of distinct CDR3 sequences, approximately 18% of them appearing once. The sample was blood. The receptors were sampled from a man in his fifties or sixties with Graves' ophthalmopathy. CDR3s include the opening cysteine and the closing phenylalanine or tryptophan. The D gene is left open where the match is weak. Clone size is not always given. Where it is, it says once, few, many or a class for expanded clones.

cdr3_nt: TGCAGCGTTGAAGACCCTGGACAGGCGGAGTACTTC; cdr3_aa: CSVEDPGQAEYF; j_call: TRBJ2-5; v_call: TRBV29-1; d_call: TRBD1; clone_size: few
cdr3_nt: TGTGCCAGCAGCCCTATAGGGGGGAACACTGAAGCTTTCTTT; cdr3_aa: CASSPIGGNTEAFF; j_call: TRBJ1-1; v_call: TRBV7-3; d_call: .; clone_size: many
cdr3_nt: TGTGCCAGCAGCGTAGTCGGGACAGAGAACGAGCAGTACTTC; cdr3_aa: CASSVVGTENEQYF; j_call: TRBJ2-7; v_call: TRBV9; d_call: TRBD1; clone_size: .
cdr3_nt: TGTGCCAGCCAACGTGGCGGGGAATACAATGAGCAGTTCTTC; cdr3_aa: CASQRGGEYNEQFF; j_call: TRBJ2-1; v_call: TRBV3-1; d_call: .; clone_size: many
cdr3_nt: TGTGCCAGCAGCTTAGCGAATTTGGGATCACCCCTCCACTTT; cdr3_aa: CASSLANLGSPLHF; j_call: TRBJ1-6; v_call: TRBV7-9; d_call: .; clone_size: .
cdr3_nt: TGTGCCAGCAGCTCCTTTGGGGGTTACAATGAGCAGTTCTTC; cdr3_aa: CASSSFGGYNEQFF; j_call: TRBJ2-1; v_call: TRBV7-3; d_call: .; clone_size: many
cdr3_nt: TGTGCCAGCAGGACAACCGGGACAGGGCGTCCTAATGAAAAACTGTTTTTT; cdr3_aa: CASRTTGTGRPNEKLFF; j_call: TRBJ1-4; v_call: TRBV6-1; d_call: TRBD1; clone_size: many
cdr3_nt: TGCGCCAGCAGCTCGGACGGTCGCACAGATACGCAGTATTTT; cdr3_aa: CASSSDGRTDTQYF; j_call: TRBJ2-3; v_call: TRBV5-1; d_call: .; clone_size: .
cdr3_nt: TGTGCCATCAGTGTGGCAGGGGGGGCCTACAATGAGCAGTTCTTC; cdr3_aa: CAISVAGGAYNEQFF; j_call: TRBJ2-1; v_call: TRBV10-3; d_call: .; clone_size: many
cdr3_nt: TGTGCCAGCAGTTACTCAAGGCGGCCCGGCACAGATACGCAGTATTTT; cdr3_aa: CASSYSRRPGTDTQYF; j_call: TRBJ2-3; v_call: TRBV6-1; d_call: .; clone_size: many
cdr3_nt: TGTGCCAGCAGTGATGGACTAGCGGGATTGCGAGATACGCAGTATTTT; cdr3_aa: CASSDGLAGLRDTQYF; j_call: TRBJ2-3; v_call: TRBV2; d_call: TRBD2; clone_size: many